This T cell receptor beta chain was profiled in a study of blood T cells in healthy people across ages. Per germline, CDR1 DFQATT and CDR2 SNEGSKA (reference sequence). The CDR3 covers 14 residues. The ends were cut back, 0 bases at V and 3 bases at J, with 12 bases in the middle. A second PCR of roughly 7 to 11 cycles used a sample-barcoded 5' primer and a J-beta primer mix. TCRdb independently ran MiXCR on the 5' RACE reads; one entry per CDR3 protein. The sample has 2 million or so distinct CDR3 sequences; about 50% are singletons. The TCR originated in a woman between 35 and 50 years old in good health. Sequenced input: blood. The gene calls are TRBV20-1 and TRBJ2-7; D is unresolved. CDR3 amino acids: CSARDTNGRYEQYF. CDR3 DNA: TGCAGTGCTAGAGATACAAACGGACGCTACGAGCAGTACTTC.